The 9 T cell receptor beta chains reported below all come from one sample, sequenced in a study of beta chain features in type 1 diabetes. Study-wide points: Researchers report that Type 1 diabetes patients had moderately but significantly shorter TCRB CDR3s across all four CD4+ subsets.

All of the isolated RNA was reverse transcribed, so expressed TCRB transcripts were sequenced. Assay used: immunoSEQ multiplex PCR; TCRdb lists only in-frame clones, some missing. The data show about 660,000 clones, over 11% seen once. For these receptors, no antigen is known. Specimen: naive CD4+ T cells from blood. These receptors came from a young man with type 1 diabetes.

The V and J genes are TRBV30 and TRBJ1-2; D not certain. CDR1 is GTSNPN and CDR2 is SVGIG in the germline V gene (reference sequence). This CDR3 has 11 residues. Trimming cost V 1 base and J 8 bases, with 8 bases left between them. The CDR3 here is CAWSGLGGYTF. For the CDR3, the DNA is TGTGCCTGGAGTGGGTTGGGGGGCTACACCTTC.

In its sample, this clone was seen a few times. V and J are TRBV14 and TRBJ2-3; TRBD1 aligns across 8 bases. CDR1 and CDR2 from the germline V gene are SGHDN and FVKESK. Germline trimming cut 4 bases from V and 0 bases from J; bases unmatched to any gene: 9. The CDR3 runs to 17 residues. This chain's CDR3 is CASSPFPGGGSTDTQYF. The CDR3 DNA sequence: TGTGCCAGCAGCCCCTTTCCAGGGGGCGGAAGCACAGATACGCAGTATTTT.

The V call is TRBV7-2, the J call TRBJ1-1; D is undetermined. The CDR3 covers 15 residues. Looked up from germline, CDR1 is SGHTA and CDR2 is FQGNSA. With 2 bases removed from V and 1 base from J, the gap between germline ends came to 11 bases. The DNA of the CDR3 is TGTGCCAGCAGCTTATCTACCTCCGGGAACACTGAAGCTTTCTTT. The encoded protein is CASSLSTSGNTEAFF.

This clone came up a few times. The chain joins TRBV5-8 to TRBJ2-2; unclear D gene. This CDR3 has 16 residues. V was cut by 2 bases and J by 6 bases, with 17 bases left in between. The V gene's germline CDR1 is SGHTS and CDR2 YDEGEE. The CDR3 loop reads CASSFGDRVLAGELFF. The CDR3 nucleotides read TGTGCCAGCAGCTTTGGGGATAGGGTTTTGGCCGGGGAGCTGTTTTTT.

In nucleotides, the CDR3 is TGCGCCAGCAGCCAACCTAGCGGGGGGCGCCGCTATGGCTACACCTTC. This codes for CASSQPSGGRRYGYTF. The chain recombines TRBV4-1 with TRBJ1-2, with D possibly TRBD1 on 6 matching bases. This CDR3 is built from 16 residues. With 2 bases removed from V and 4 bases from J, the gap between germline ends came to 17 bases. The germline V gene has CDR1 MGHRA and CDR2 YSYEKL.

J is TRBJ2-7 and V is TRBV14; possible D gene TRBD1, 6 bases. V was clipped by 5 bases and J by 7 bases, with 21 bases between them. The CDR3 is 15 residues long. Germline values: CDR1 SGHDN, CDR2 FVKESK. DNA for the CDR3: TGTGCCAGCAGCGAAAACAAGGGGGTGGGCCGAGAGCAGTACTTC. Translation gives CASSENKGVGREQYF.

The chain joins TRBV4-1 to TRBJ2-7, with D uncertain. Trimming left V 1 base short and J 4 bases short, with 17 bases between. The germline V gene has CDR1 MGHRA and CDR2 YSYEKL. This CDR3 has 16 amino acids. The CDR3 region is CASSQGRRAATYEQYF. The CDR3 nucleotides read TGCGCCAGCAGCCAAGGCAGAAGGGCGGCTACTTACGAGCAGTACTTC.

The chain recombines TRBV7-9 with TRBJ1-6; tentatively, D is TRBD1 (6 bases). V gave up 3 bases and J gave up 9 bases, with 9 bases separating them. CDR1 SEHNR and CDR2 FQNEAQ come from the germline V gene (reference sequence). The CDR3 sequence is 13 residues long. The CDR3 loop reads CASSLTQGSPLHF. The CDR3 DNA sequence: TGTGCCAGCAGCTTGACACAGGGTTCACCCCTCCACTTT.

The chain links TRBV30 to TRBJ2-7; D is ambiguous. The germline gives CDR1 GTSNPN, CDR2 SVGIG (reference sequence). Trimming left V 5 bases short and J 3 bases short, with 11 bases between. This CDR3 is built from 12 residues. CDR3 residues: CAWAYRGYEQYF. CDR3 in DNA: TGTGCCTGGGCCTACAGAGGCTACGAGCAGTACTTC. The complete variable domain, with remaining parts taken from reference TRBV30 and TRBJ2-7, reads SQTIHQWPATLVQPVGSPLSLECTVEGTSNPNLYWYRQAAGRGLQLLFYSVGIGQISSEVPQNLSASRPQDRQFILSSKKLLLSDSGFYLCAWAYRGYEQYFGPGTRLTVT.